Presented here are 11 T cell receptor beta chains from one specimen sequenced in a study of blood T cell repertoires in COVID-19. Clones were sequenced by immunoSEQ multiplex PCR, and TCRdb holds only the in-frame ones, with some missing. The table has under 350,000 clones, roughly nine tenths seen once. Material: PBMCs or T cells enriched from blood (not recorded which). These receptors all come from a man between 60 and 75 years old who had recovered from COVID-19.

Only a few counts were recorded for this clone. This CDR3 reads CATSRSWDSNSPLHF. CDR3 bases: TGTGCCACTTCTCGTTCCTGGGACAGTAATTCACCCCTCCACTTT. The chain uses TRBV6-5 and TRBJ1-6; 7 bases fit TRBD1. V shed 10 bases and J 6 bases; nucleotides not matched to a gene: 12. This CDR3 has 15 residues. Per the germline V gene, CDR1 is MNHEY and CDR2 is SVGAGI.

The chain couples TRBV12-5 to TRBJ1-5; D is uncertain. The CDR3 is 15 residues long. V dropped 1 base and J dropped 7 bases, with 14 bases sitting between them. CDR1 is LGHNT and CDR2 is FRNRAP in the germline V gene. In nucleotides, the CDR3 is TGTGCTAGTGGTTTGGAGGCCGGGATGGGCCAGCCCCAGCATTTT. Its translation is CASGLEAGMGQPQHF.

The chain couples TRBV7-2 to TRBJ2-1, with a tentative D call TRBD2 (5 bases). V lost 6 bases and J lost 4, with 10 bases in between. This CDR3 is built from 13 residues. CDR1 is SGHTA, CDR2 FQGNSA, per germline. CDR3 loop: CASRGVGYNEQFF. The CDR3 DNA reads TGTGCCAGCAGGGGAGTGGGGTACAATGAGCAGTTCTTC.

V gene TRBV7-6 combines with J gene TRBJ2-5; the match to TRBD1 covers 9 bases. The CDR3 is 15 residues long. Trimming cost V 1 base and J 2 bases; bases outside gene matches: 2. The germline V gene encodes CDR1 SGHVS and CDR2 FNYEAQ. CDR3 sequence reads: CASSLGGQGQETQYF. As DNA, the CDR3 is TGTGCCAGCAGCTTAGGAGGACAGGGGCAAGAGACCCAGTACTTC. The whole variable domain, filled in from reference TRBV7-6 and TRBJ2-5, reads GAGVSQSPRYKVTKRGQDVALRCDPISGHVSLYWYRQALGQGPEFLTYFNYEAQQDKSGLPNDRFSAERPEGSISTLTIQRTEQRDSAMYRCASSLGGQGQETQYFGPGTRLLVL.

The rearrangement joins TRBV25-1 to TRBJ2-1; D gene uncertain. Germline V CDR1 and CDR2: MGHDK, SYGVNS. V lost 5 bases to trimming and J lost 0 bases, with 5 bases between them. This CDR3 spans 13 amino acids. The CDR3 sequence: CASSIRSYNEQFF. CDR3 coding DNA: TGTGCCAGCAGTATTCGCTCCTACAATGAGCAGTTCTTC.

The V and J genes are TRBV25-1 and TRBJ1-1; no firm D call. Trimming removed 7 bases from V and 1 base from J, with 7 bases in between. Germline V gene data show CDR1 as MGHDK and CDR2 as SYGVNS. The CDR3 runs to 12 residues. CDR3 in amino acids: CASMAGNTEAFF. The CDR3 DNA is TGTGCCAGCATGGCTGGGAACACTGAAGCTTTCTTT. The full variable domain, completed using reference TRBV25-1 and TRBJ1-1, is EADIYQTPRYLVIGTGKKITLECSQTMGHDKMYWYQQDPGMELHLIHYSYGVNSTEKGDLSSESTVSRIRTEHFPLTLESARPSHTSQYLCASMAGNTEAFFGQGTRLTVV.

In its sample, this clone was seen a few times. J is TRBJ1-3 and V is TRBV9, with D possibly matching TRBD1 (6 bases). Germline V gene lookup returns CDR1 SGDLS and CDR2 YYNGEE. V was clipped by 4 bases and J by 0 bases, with 14 bases between them. This CDR3 spans 16 amino acids. The DNA of the CDR3 is TGTGCCAGCAGCCCCCTGGGACAAAACTCTGGAAACACCATATATTTT. The encoded protein is CASSPLGQNSGNTIYF.

This chain joins TRBV27 and TRBJ1-4, with TRBD1 matching over 8 bases. From germline, CDR1 is MNHEY and CDR2 SMNVEV (reference sequence). CDR3 length equals 14 residues. The V gene end was trimmed by 5 bases and the J gene end by 8 bases; junction bases not matched to a gene: 7. The CDR3 reads CASSLDRAGEKLFF. The CDR3 DNA reads TGTGCCAGCAGTCTGGACAGGGCGGGGGAAAAACTGTTTTTT. The full variable domain, completed using reference TRBV27 and TRBJ1-4, is EAQVTQNPRYLITVTGKKLTVTCSQNMNHEYMSWYRQDPGLGLRQIYYSMNVEVTDKGDVPEGYKVSRKEKRNFPLILESPSPNQTSLYFCASSLDRAGEKLFFGSGTQLSVL.

The rearrangement links TRBV7-9 to TRBJ2-5, with no clear D. This CDR3 comprises 17 residues. Trimming cost V 1 base and J 4 bases, with 19 bases left between them. Germline values: CDR1 SEHNR, CDR2 FQNEAQ (reference sequence). The chain's CDR3 is CASSLDGATRSRETQYF. CDR3 bases: TGTGCCAGCAGCTTAGATGGTGCGACGAGGTCTAGAGAGACCCAGTACTTC.

The chain recombines TRBV5-4 with TRBJ2-3; D unresolved. Deletions cut 0 bases from V and 0 bases from J, with 11 bases between. The CDR3 is 16 residues long. Per the germline V gene, CDR1 is SGHNT and CDR2 is YYREEE (reference sequence). The CDR3 sequence: CASSLGPKHSTDTQYF. The DNA for the CDR3 is TGTGCCAGCAGCTTGGGGCCGAAACATAGCACAGATACGCAGTATTTT.

The chain recombines TRBV7-3 with TRBJ2-1; D is undetermined. Germline V gene sequence: CDR1 SGHTA, CDR2 FQGTGA. This CDR3 has 14 amino acids. V lost 2 bases and J lost 8, with 13 bases in between. CDR3 DNA sequence: TGTGCCAGCAGCTTATCCAGCTCAGGCGATGAGCAGTTCTTC. Translation gives CASSLSSSGDEQFF.